Reported below is one T cell receptor (beta chain). Clones were sequenced by immunoSEQ multiplex PCR, and TCRdb holds only the in-frame ones, with some missing. Of some 210,000 clones in the sample, around 90% are singletons; the top ten hold 10%. This entry is derived from a study of blood T cell repertoires in COVID-19. The V gene's germline CDR1 is SNHLY and CDR2 FYNNEI. This CDR3 region has 14 residues. Trimming pared 6 bases from V and 4 bases from J, leaving 15 bases between. The TCR sequence derives from a man younger than 30 with acute COVID-19. This chain connects TRBV2 to TRBJ2-5; possible D gene TRBD2, 5 bases. Sequenced sample: PBMCs or T cells enriched from blood (not recorded which). The CDR3 loop reads CASSLPGWGETQYF. CDR3 coding DNA: TGTGCCAGCAGCCTGCCGGGGTGGGGAGAGACCCAGTACTTC.